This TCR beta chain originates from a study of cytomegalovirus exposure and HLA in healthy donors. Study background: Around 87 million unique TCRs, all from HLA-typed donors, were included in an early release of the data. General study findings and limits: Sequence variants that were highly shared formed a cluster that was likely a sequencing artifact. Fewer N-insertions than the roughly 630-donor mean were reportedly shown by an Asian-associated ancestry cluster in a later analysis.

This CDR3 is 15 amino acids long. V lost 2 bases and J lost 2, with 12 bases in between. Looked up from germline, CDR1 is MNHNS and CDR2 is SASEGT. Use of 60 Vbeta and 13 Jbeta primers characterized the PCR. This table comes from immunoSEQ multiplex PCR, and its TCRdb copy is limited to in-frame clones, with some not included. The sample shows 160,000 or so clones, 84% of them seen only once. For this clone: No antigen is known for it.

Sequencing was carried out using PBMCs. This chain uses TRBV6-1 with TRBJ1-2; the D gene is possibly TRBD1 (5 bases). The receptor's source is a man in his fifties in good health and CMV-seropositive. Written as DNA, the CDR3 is TGTGCCAGCAGTGAACGATGGGGCGGAAACTATGGCTACACCTTC. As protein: CASSERWGGNYGYTF.